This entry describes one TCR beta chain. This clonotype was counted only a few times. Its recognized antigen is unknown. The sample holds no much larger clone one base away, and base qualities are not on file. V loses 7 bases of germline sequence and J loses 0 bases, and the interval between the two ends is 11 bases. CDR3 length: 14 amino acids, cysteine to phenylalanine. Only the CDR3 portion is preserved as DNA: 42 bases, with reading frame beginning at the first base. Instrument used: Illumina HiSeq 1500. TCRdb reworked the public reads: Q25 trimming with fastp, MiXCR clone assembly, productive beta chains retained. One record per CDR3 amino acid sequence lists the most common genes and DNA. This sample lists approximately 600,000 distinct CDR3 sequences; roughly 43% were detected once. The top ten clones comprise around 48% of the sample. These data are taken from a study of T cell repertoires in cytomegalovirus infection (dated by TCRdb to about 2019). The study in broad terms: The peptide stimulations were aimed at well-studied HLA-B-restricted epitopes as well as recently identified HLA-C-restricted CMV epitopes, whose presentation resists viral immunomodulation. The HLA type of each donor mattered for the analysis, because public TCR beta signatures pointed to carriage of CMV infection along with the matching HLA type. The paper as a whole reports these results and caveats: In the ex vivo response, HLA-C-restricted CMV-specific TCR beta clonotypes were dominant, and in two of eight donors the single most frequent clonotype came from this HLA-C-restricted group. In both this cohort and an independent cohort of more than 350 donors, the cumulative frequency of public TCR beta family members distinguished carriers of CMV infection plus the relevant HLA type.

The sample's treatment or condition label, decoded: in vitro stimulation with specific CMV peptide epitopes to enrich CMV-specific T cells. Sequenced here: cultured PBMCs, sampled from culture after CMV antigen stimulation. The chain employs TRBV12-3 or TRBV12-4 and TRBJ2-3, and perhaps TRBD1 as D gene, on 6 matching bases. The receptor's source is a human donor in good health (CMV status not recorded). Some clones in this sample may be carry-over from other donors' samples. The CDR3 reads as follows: CASKPGHSTDTQYF. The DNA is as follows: TGTGCCAGCAAACCGGGACACAGCACAGATACGCAGTATTTT.